This entry features one TCR beta chain sequence. Its recognized antigen is unknown. One base away there is no much larger clone; base qualities are not given. Trimming removed 1 base from V and 6 bases from J; the gene matches leave 5 bases unexplained. From cysteine to phenylalanine, the CDR3 is 14 amino acids long. Solely the CDR3 DNA is kept, with 42 bases framed from the first base. The germline V gene specifies MGHRA as CDR1 and YSYEKL as CDR2. This sample is drawn from a study of blood T cell repertoires in COVID-19 (TCRdb year 2020). As for the study more broadly: Samples from collaborators originated in the United States, Italy and Spain and spanned both the acute and convalescent phases of COVID-19. Samples were obtained from the ongoing ImmuneRACE study (first 160 participants) and from about 1,300 subjects provided by 6 global collaborators. The sample metadata nearly always contained a de-identified subject ID, COVID-19 status, age in years and sex. Where available, HLA class I and class II types were obtained from metadata supplied by the sample provider rather than from assay-based typing. The repertoires were released in a freely available public database meant as a resource for research on the immune response to SARS-CoV-2. Subjects who had been exposed to COVID-19, were actively infected with it, or had recovered from it provided the deeply sampled blood TCRbeta repertoires that made up the dataset. The prospective study material was composed of cDNA or gDNA derived from T cells, B-cell-depleted T cells, or PBMCs.

The paper's findings and limits, for the study overall: Clinical and demographic metadata were provided uncurated, with the amount varying by source and participant.

Each collaborating institution followed its own protocols to collect whole blood in K2EDTA tubes. Collaborator samples were shipped for TCRbeta analysis as frozen whole blood, isolated PBMCs, or DNA extracted from either sample type. TCRbeta CDR3 regions were amplified from genomic DNA by means of the immunoSEQ Assay, a bias-controlled multiplex PCR. Turning to the authors' computational methods: Nucleated cell counts per sample were estimated from amplification of reference gene primers within the assay. To quantify the absolute abundance of each unique TCRbeta CDR3 rearrangement, sequence reads were collapsed and filtered. For each sample, productive Simpson clonality was calculated as the square root of Simpson's diversity index over productive rearrangements. TCRdb took this table from immuneACCESS and kept in-frame rearrangements with V and J called. Such tables lack part of the clones; where checked against another copy, unresolved V genes explain under half of the gap, and the rest is unexplained. From that table come the V and J calls and clone size; the DNA was used to work out D and trimming. A total of over 85,000 clones appear in this sample, approximately 89% of them only once. Of the sample, approximately 8% is held by the ten largest clones.

The receptor was derived from a human donor with acute or convalescent COVID-19. The donor label of this sample is uncertain. Input material: peripheral blood. The chain joins TRBV4-1 to TRBJ1-2; a stretch of 7 junction bases matches TRBD1. The CDR3 loop reads CASSQGDREDGYTF. The nucleotides read TGCGCCAGCAGCCAAGGAGACAGGGAGGATGGCTACACCTTC.